A selection of T cell receptor beta chains follows, all from one sample in a study of CD4 T cells in relation to SARS-CoV-2 and coronaviruses. Generated by immunoSEQ multiplex PCR, the TCRdb table keeps only in-frame clones and is missing some. The sample has about 37,000 clones; around 87% are singletons. The sample consisted of memory CD4+ T cells from PBMCs. The receptors were sampled from an adult with COVID-19. Both conserved end residues are part of each CDR3. A D gene is named only where the DNA matches it firmly. Not all rows give a size; the values are once, few, many and, for expanded clones, a class.

CDR3 protein: CASSLSGDGYTF
CDR3 DNA: TGTGCCAGCAGCTTGTCTGGGGACGGCTACACCTTC
clone size: -
J gene: TRBJ1-2
D gene: -
V gene: TRBV5-6

CDR3 protein: CASSPDRAAGNTIYF
CDR3 DNA: TGTGCCAGCAGCCCCGACAGGGCCGCTGGAAACACCATATATTTT
clone size: -
J gene: TRBJ1-3
D gene: TRBD1
V gene: TRBV6-5

CDR3 protein: CASSPDLGARPDTQYF
CDR3 DNA: TGTGCCAGCAGCCCAGACCTAGGCGCGCGGCCAGATACGCAGTATTTT
clone size: -
J gene: TRBJ2-3
D gene: -
V gene: TRBV5-4

CDR3 protein: CAWSVGRGLDSPLHF
CDR3 DNA: TGTGCCTGGAGTGTAGGTAGGGGATTGGATTCACCCCTCCACTTT
clone size: -
J gene: TRBJ1-6
D gene: -
V gene: TRBV30

CDR3 protein: CASSPDRDQPQHF
CDR3 DNA: TGTGCCAGCTCACCGGACAGGGATCAGCCCCAGCATTTT
clone size: -
J gene: TRBJ1-5
D gene: TRBD1
V gene: TRBV18

CDR3 protein: CATSDPPGNTQYF
CDR3 DNA: TGTGCCACCAGTGACCCCCCAGGGAATACGCAGTATTTT
clone size: -
J gene: TRBJ2-3
D gene: -
V gene: TRBV24-1

CDR3 protein: CAGRGFGYTF
CDR3 DNA: TGTGCCGGCCGGGGTTTTGGCTACACCTTC
clone size: -
J gene: TRBJ1-2
D gene: -
V gene: TRBV6-1

CDR3 protein: CASSPPPGQGVGDEQFF
CDR3 DNA: TGTGCCAGCTCACCACCGCCTGGACAGGGGGTTGGAGATGAGCAGTTCTTC
clone size: -
J gene: TRBJ2-1
D gene: TRBD1
V gene: TRBV18

CDR3 protein: CASSYSNSRGEQYF
CDR3 DNA: TGTGCCAGCAGTTACTCGAATAGCAGGGGCGAGCAGTATTTT
clone size: once
J gene: TRBJ2-3
D gene: -
V gene: TRBV6-2/TRBV6-3

CDR3 protein: CASSDSRAILNTGELFF
CDR3 DNA: TGCGCCAGCAGTGATAGCCGCGCAATACTGAACACCGGGGAGCTGTTTTTT
clone size: -
J gene: TRBJ2-2
D gene: -
V gene: TRBV10-2

CDR3 protein: CASSLTGPTYEQYF
CDR3 DNA: TGCGCCAGCAGCCTGACAGGGCCTACCTACGAGCAGTACTTC
clone size: -
J gene: TRBJ2-7
D gene: TRBD1
V gene: TRBV5-1

CDR3 protein: CASRRGTAYEQYF
CDR3 DNA: TGTGCCAGCAGACGTGGGACAGCCTACGAGCAGTACTTC
clone size: -
J gene: TRBJ2-7
D gene: TRBD1
V gene: TRBV6-5

CDR3 protein: CASSPGGAIPYEQYF
CDR3 DNA: TGCGCCAGCAGCCCGGGAGGGGCCATCCCCTACGAGCAGTACTTC
clone size: -
J gene: TRBJ2-7
D gene: TRBD2
V gene: TRBV5-1

CDR3 protein: CASSAGQLNEKLFF
CDR3 DNA: TGCGCCAGCAGCGCGGGACAGCTAAATGAAAAACTGTTTTTT
clone size: -
J gene: TRBJ1-4
D gene: TRBD1
V gene: TRBV5-1

CDR3 protein: CASSLVRRTGSGGYTF
CDR3 DNA: TGTGCCAGCAGCTTAGTTCGTAGGACAGGGAGTGGTGGCTACACCTTC
clone size: -
J gene: TRBJ1-2
D gene: TRBD1
V gene: TRBV7-6

CDR3 protein: CASSRVRKETQYF
CDR3 DNA: TGTGCCAGCAGTCGCGTTAGAAAAGAGACCCAGTACTTC
clone size: -
J gene: TRBJ2-5
D gene: -
V gene: TRBV12-3/TRBV12-4

CDR3 protein: CASSVGGGTEAFF
CDR3 DNA: TGTGCCAGCAGTGTCGGAGGGGGCACTGAAGCTTTCTTT
clone size: -
J gene: TRBJ1-1
D gene: -
V gene: TRBV25-1

CDR3 protein: CATREGQGISGANVLTF
CDR3 DNA: TGTGCCACCCGTGAGGGACAGGGAATCTCTGGGGCCAACGTCCTGACTTTC
clone size: -
J gene: TRBJ2-6
D gene: TRBD1
V gene: TRBV10-3

CDR3 protein: CASSKGSGGASYNEQFF
CDR3 DNA: TGTGCCAGTAGTAAGGGAAGCGGGGGGGCCTCCTACAATGAGCAGTTCTTC
clone size: -
J gene: TRBJ2-1
D gene: TRBD2
V gene: TRBV19

CDR3 protein: CASSFLRDRASYEQYF
CDR3 DNA: TGTGCCAGCAGCTTTCTTCGGGACAGGGCCTCCTACGAGCAGTACTTC
clone size: -
J gene: TRBJ2-7
D gene: TRBD1
V gene: TRBV7-2

CDR3 protein: CASSPLVGEQFF
CDR3 DNA: TGTGCCAGCAGCCCCCTAGTGGGAGAGCAGTTCTTC
clone size: -
J gene: TRBJ2-1
D gene: -
V gene: TRBV6-5

CDR3 protein: CASSSRGRLNTEAFF
CDR3 DNA: TGTGCCAGCAGCTCCCGGGGGCGGTTGAACACTGAAGCTTTCTTT
clone size: -
J gene: TRBJ1-1
D gene: -
V gene: TRBV11-3

CDR3 protein: CASSPQGGIYEQYF
CDR3 DNA: TGTGCCAGCAGCCCCCAGGGGGGGATCTACGAGCAGTACTTC
clone size: -
J gene: TRBJ2-7
D gene: -
V gene: TRBV7-6

CDR3 protein: CASSHNRLGAFGPQHF
CDR3 DNA: TGTGCCAGCAGCCACAATCGACTGGGGGCCTTCGGTCCCCAGCATTTT
clone size: -
J gene: TRBJ1-5
D gene: -
V gene: TRBV3-1/TRBV3-2

CDR3 protein: CASSYKRNYGYTF
CDR3 DNA: TGTGCCAGCAGCTACAAAAGAAACTATGGCTACACCTTC
clone size: once
J gene: TRBJ1-2
D gene: -
V gene: TRBV12-3/TRBV12-4

CDR3 protein: CASSPGTDYGYTF
CDR3 DNA: TGTGCCAGCTCCCCTGGGACCGACTATGGCTACACCTTC
clone size: -
J gene: TRBJ1-2
D gene: -
V gene: TRBV18

CDR3 protein: CASRRDAYEQYF
CDR3 DNA: TGTGCCAGCAGGAGGGATGCCTACGAGCAGTACTTC
clone size: -
J gene: TRBJ2-7
D gene: -
V gene: TRBV6-5

CDR3 protein: CASSRQGTKNIQYF
CDR3 DNA: TGTGCCAGCAGCCGACAGGGGACCAAAAACATTCAGTACTTC
clone size: -
J gene: TRBJ2-4
D gene: TRBD1
V gene: TRBV27

CDR3 protein: CASSPTQGVNTEAFF
CDR3 DNA: TGTGCCAGCTCACCCACCCAGGGAGTGAACACTGAAGCTTTCTTT
clone size: -
J gene: TRBJ1-1
D gene: -
V gene: TRBV18

CDR3 protein: CASSIGVRGVYGYTF
CDR3 DNA: TGTGCCAGTAGTATAGGCGTCCGGGGCGTCTATGGCTACACCTTC
clone size: -
J gene: TRBJ1-2
D gene: -
V gene: TRBV19

CDR3 protein: CSVEEPQDRGDYGYTF
CDR3 DNA: TGCAGCGTTGAAGAACCGCAGGACAGGGGGGACTATGGCTACACCTTC
clone size: -
J gene: TRBJ1-2
D gene: TRBD1
V gene: TRBV29-1

CDR3 protein: CASSRNLGLNEKLFF
CDR3 DNA: TGTGCCAGCAGCCGGAACCTAGGACTTAATGAAAAACTGTTTTTT
clone size: -
J gene: TRBJ1-4
D gene: -
V gene: TRBV4-2

CDR3 protein: CASSHETESNQPQHF
CDR3 DNA: TGTGCCAGCAGCCACGAGACGGAGAGCAATCAGCCCCAGCATTTT
clone size: -
J gene: TRBJ1-5
D gene: -
V gene: TRBV6-5

CDR3 protein: CASSLTGVNNEQFF
CDR3 DNA: TGTGCCAGCAGCTTAACGGGGGTTAACAATGAGCAGTTCTTC
clone size: once
J gene: TRBJ2-1
D gene: -
V gene: TRBV11-1

CDR3 protein: CASSQLPQGQNSYGYTF
CDR3 DNA: TGCGCCAGCAGTCAGCTACCACAGGGGCAAAACAGCTATGGCTACACCTTC
clone size: -
J gene: TRBJ1-2
D gene: TRBD1
V gene: TRBV23-1

CDR3 protein: CAGKTRWNTEAFF
CDR3 DNA: TGTGCCGGAAAGACACGGTGGAACACTGAAGCTTTCTTT
clone size: -
J gene: TRBJ1-1
D gene: -
V gene: TRBV6-5

CDR3 protein: CASSQDSASGGRVYTQYF
CDR3 DNA: TGTGCCAGCAGCCAAGATTCGGCTAGCGGGGGGAGGGTATATACGCAGTATTTT
clone size: -
J gene: TRBJ2-3
D gene: TRBD2
V gene: TRBV3-1/TRBV3-2

CDR3 protein: CASSLPPATDGRDTEAFF
CDR3 DNA: TGTGCCAGCAGCTTACCGCCCGCGACCGATGGACGGGACACTGAAGCTTTCTTT
clone size: -
J gene: TRBJ1-1
D gene: -
V gene: TRBV7-8

CDR3 protein: CASSRTANTEAFF
CDR3 DNA: TGTGCCAGCAGTCGGACCGCGAACACTGAAGCTTTCTTT
clone size: -
J gene: TRBJ1-1
D gene: -
V gene: TRBV6-6

CDR3 protein: CASSLEGGFRSWDIQYF
CDR3 DNA: TGCGCCAGCAGCTTGGAAGGGGGGTTTAGAAGTTGGGACATTCAGTACTTC
clone size: -
J gene: TRBJ2-4
D gene: -
V gene: TRBV5-1

CDR3 protein: CASSNVRELFF
CDR3 DNA: TGCGCCAGCAGCAACGTTCGGGAGCTGTTTTTT
clone size: -
J gene: TRBJ2-2
D gene: -
V gene: TRBV5-1

CDR3 protein: CASSYEGYETQYF
CDR3 DNA: TGTGCCAGCAGTTACGAGGGTTATGAGACCCAGTACTTC
clone size: once
J gene: TRBJ2-5
D gene: -
V gene: TRBV6-6

CDR3 protein: CASRHRPRGPPPGNEQFF
CDR3 DNA: TGTGCCAGCAGACACCGCCCGCGCGGCCCACCCCCAGGCAATGAGCAGTTCTTC
clone size: -
J gene: TRBJ2-1
D gene: -
V gene: TRBV7-3

CDR3 protein: CASRRIFSGHFDYGYTF
CDR3 DNA: TGCGCCAGCCGGAGGATTTTCTCGGGACACTTTGACTATGGCTACACCTTC
clone size: -
J gene: TRBJ1-2
D gene: -
V gene: TRBV10-1

CDR3 protein: CASSPSTENTEAFF
CDR3 DNA: TGTGCCAGCAGCCCCTCGACAGAGAACACTGAAGCTTTCTTT
clone size: -
J gene: TRBJ1-1
D gene: -
V gene: TRBV6-4

CDR3 protein: CAWRVGTYGYTF
CDR3 DNA: TGTGCCTGGCGGGTAGGGACCTATGGCTACACCTTC
clone size: -
J gene: TRBJ1-2
D gene: -
V gene: TRBV30

CDR3 protein: CASSIRGVTTDTQYF
CDR3 DNA: TGCGCCAGCAGCATAAGGGGAGTAACCACAGATACGCAGTATTTT
clone size: -
J gene: TRBJ2-3
D gene: -
V gene: TRBV5-1

CDR3 protein: CASSEDSSWRDGTEAFF
CDR3 DNA: TGTGCCAGCAGTGAAGATTCAAGCTGGCGTGACGGCACTGAAGCTTTCTTT
clone size: -
J gene: TRBJ1-1
D gene: -
V gene: TRBV2

CDR3 protein: CASSEIMGAGSYEQYF
CDR3 DNA: TGTGCCAGCAGTGAAATTATGGGGGCAGGGTCCTACGAGCAGTACTTC
clone size: -
J gene: TRBJ2-7
D gene: -
V gene: TRBV6-1